This T cell receptor beta chain stems from a study of blood T cell repertoires in COVID-19. Data came from immunoSEQ multiplex PCR; TCRdb stores just in-frame clones and leaves some out. Of about 90,000 clones in the sample, just under 85% were seen once. The trim removed 10 bases at V and 5 bases at J, leaving 7 bases unmatched. Germline loops: CDR1 SNHLY, CDR2 FYNNEI. This CDR3 is 13 amino acids long. This receptor was obtained from a woman aged 70 to 79 with active or convalescent COVID-19. J is TRBJ2-5 and V is TRBV2, with TRBD1 matching over 10 bases. Sequencing input: peripheral blood. CDR3 loop: CATDRGPGETQYF. For the CDR3, the DNA is TGTGCCACCGACAGGGGGCCCGGGGAGACCCAGTACTTC.